This T cell receptor (beta chain) was retrieved from a study of cytomegalovirus exposure and HLA in healthy donors. With 60 Vbeta and 13 Jbeta primers, the PCR was carried out. Clones were read by immunoSEQ multiplex PCR, and TCRdb kept only the in-frame ones, dropping some. The data show about 200,000 clones, with around 80% seen just once and about 1.8% held by the top ten. This CDR3 contains 14 residues. The V end was cut by 3 bases, the J end by 1 base, with 7 bases between. Germline V lookup: CDR1 SEHNR, CDR2 FQNEAQ (reference sequence). Sequenced sample: PBMCs. The chain links TRBV7-9 to TRBJ2-1, with D perhaps TRBD1 (5 bases). This TCR was recovered from a man between 50 and 59 years old in good health and CMV-seronegative. In DNA form, the CDR3 reads TGTGCCAGCAGCTTGACAGCTTCCTACAATGAGCAGTTCTTC. It codes for CASSLTASYNEQFF. Variable domain in full (rest from reference TRBV7-9 and TRBJ2-1): DTGVSQNPRHKITKRGQNVTFRCDPISEHNRLYWYRQTLGQGPEFLTYFQNEAQLEKSRLLSDRFSAERPKGSFSTLEIQRTEQGDSAMYLCASSLTASYNEQFFGPGTRLTVL.